These 29 T cell receptor beta chains came from one sample sequenced in a study of CD8 T cells in Susac syndrome. RNA amounts of 0.5 to 1 ug underwent reverse transcription with random hexamers. TCRdb reprocessed the immunoSEQ multiplex PCR reads with MiXCR, giving one entry per CDR3 protein. The sample has fewer than 150,000 distinct CDR3 sequences; around 94% are singletons. Sequencing was carried out using CD8+ T cells from PBMCs. These receptors were obtained from a human donor in good health.

The chain combines TRBV12-5 with TRBJ2-7, with 13 bases fitting TRBD2. With 1 base clipped from V and 0 bases from J, the junction kept 3 bases outside the gene matches. CDR1 is LGHNT and CDR2 is FRNRAP in the germline V gene. This CDR3 spans 17 amino acids. CDR3 nucleotide sequence: TGTGCTAGTGGTTTGGGGACTAGCGGGAGCCCCTCCTACGAGCAGTACTTC. Translating it yields CASGLGTSGSPSYEQYF.

The CDR3 spells CASTLLTGFNEQFF. The CDR3, as DNA: TGTGCCAGCACTCTTTTGACAGGGTTCAATGAGCAGTTCTTC. The chain uses TRBV12-3 or TRBV12-4 and TRBJ2-1, with 7 bases matching TRBD1. Losses at the gene ends were 7 bases for V and 6 bases for J; bases not matched to a gene: 9. The CDR3 has 14 residues.

This chain joins TRBV6-2 or TRBV6-3 and TRBJ1-2; 7 bases fit TRBD1. Germline lookup yields CDR1 MNHEY and CDR2 SVGEGT. The CDR3 length is 14 residues. After removal of 0 bases from V and 8 bases from J, the junction contained 6 bases not matched to a gene. The CDR3 DNA is TGTGCCAGCAGTTACTCGTGGGGGACAGACGGCTACACCTTC. Its protein product is CASSYSWGTDGYTF.

This chain links TRBV25-1 with TRBJ2-7, with TRBD1 matching 8 bases. The junction had 4 bases not matched to a gene; V was cut back by 4 bases and J by 5 bases. The CDR3 has 13 amino acids. Germline V gene sequence: CDR1 MGHDK, CDR2 SYGVNS. CDR3 residues: CASSGTGKDEQYF. The CDR3 bases are TGTGCCAGCAGTGGGACAGGGAAGGACGAGCAGTACTTC.

The chain links TRBV20-1 to TRBJ2-7; D gene unclear. Germline values: CDR1 DFQATT, CDR2 SNEGSKA (reference sequence). V gave up 1 base and J gave up 0 bases, with 13 bases separating them. This CDR3 has 15 residues. DNA of the CDR3: TGCAGTGCTAGAGTCTGGCAGACCAACTCCTACGAGCAGTACTTC. Its protein is CSARVWQTNSYEQYF.

The chain combines TRBV5-6 with TRBJ2-1, with 16 bases aligning to TRBD2. CDR1 is SGHDT and CDR2 is YYEEEE in the germline V gene. There are 15 residues in the CDR3. With 4 bases clipped from V and 9 bases from J, the junction kept 4 bases outside the gene matches. This CDR3 is CASSPGTSGRVEQFF. The CDR3 DNA reads TGTGCCAGCAGCCCCGGGACTAGCGGGAGGGTTGAGCAGTTCTTC.

The chain couples TRBV7-8 to TRBJ1-1; no clear D gene. V shed 2 bases and J shed 0 bases, with 13 bases lying between them. Germline V gives CDR1 SGHVS, CDR2 FQNEAQ. The CDR3 is 16 residues long. The CDR3 here is CASSLFWLGVNTEAFF. The CDR3 DNA reads as TGTGCCAGCAGCTTATTTTGGCTCGGAGTGAACACTGAAGCTTTCTTT.

This clonotype has a single count. The chain carries TRBV7-2 and TRBJ2-7, with D unclear. The V gene lost 5 bases and the J gene lost 4 bases, with 9 bases spanning the gap. The CDR3 covers 12 residues. CDR1 is SGHTA, CDR2 FQGNSA, per germline. The chain's CDR3 is CASSANVYEQYF. For the CDR3, the DNA is TGTGCCAGCAGCGCGAACGTATACGAGCAGTACTTC.

The J gene is TRBJ2-1, the V gene TRBV18; D ambiguous. This CDR3 contains 16 residues. Looked up from germline, CDR1 is KGHSH and CDR2 is LQKENI. Trimming removed 8 bases from V and 1 base from J, with 18 bases in between. CDR3 nucleotides: TGTGCCAGCGCAGCTCGGGTAGACCTATCCTACAATGAGCAGTTCTTC. Translation gives CASAARVDLSYNEQFF. Filled out from reference TRBV18 and TRBJ2-1, the complete variable domain reads NAGVMQNPRHLVRRRGQEARLRCSPMKGHSHVYWYRQLPEEGLKFMVYLQKENIIDESGMPKERFSAEFPKEGPSILRIQQVVRGDSAAYFCASAARVDLSYNEQFFGPGTRLTVL.

Written as DNA, the CDR3 is TGTGCCAGCAGCGTAGAGGCTAATCAAGAGACCCAGTACTTC. Encoded protein: CASSVEANQETQYF. The rearrangement uses TRBV9 and TRBJ2-5; D uncertain. This CDR3 contains 14 residues. From germline, CDR1 is SGDLS and CDR2 YYNGEE. Trimming took off 0 bases at V and 2 bases at J, with 8 bases between the two ends.

The chain is built from TRBV7-6 and TRBJ2-7; 14 bases map to TRBD2. J lost 2 bases, V lost 5 bases, and 2 bases had no gene match. The length of the CDR3 is 15 residues. Per the germline V gene, CDR1 is SGHVS and CDR2 is FNYEAQ. CDR3 sequence reads: CASSPTSGRAYEQYF. CDR3 coding DNA: TGTGCCAGCAGCCCGACTAGCGGGAGGGCCTACGAGCAGTACTTC.

V is TRBV14 and J is TRBJ2-5, with D perhaps matching TRBD1 (5 bases). This CDR3 region has 15 residues. Looked up from germline, CDR1 is SGHDN and CDR2 is FVKESK. The V gene lost 3 bases and the J gene lost 4 bases, with 15 bases spanning the gap. The chain's CDR3 is CASSHPQVQGETQYF. CDR3 coding DNA: TGTGCCAGCAGCCACCCGCAGGTTCAGGGAGAGACCCAGTACTTC. The full variable domain, in which reference TRBV14 and TRBJ2-5 provide the parts outside the CDR3, is EAGVTQFPSHSVIEKGQTVTLRCDPISGHDNLYWYRRVMGKEIKFLLHFVKESKQDESGMPNNRFLAERTGGTYSTLKVQPAELEDSGVYFCASSHPQVQGETQYFGPGTRLLVL.

This clonotype was recorded only once. This chain connects TRBV15 to TRBJ1-2; 12 bases match TRBD1. Germline CDR1 reads LNHNV; CDR2 reads YYDKDF (reference sequence). The V gene end was trimmed by 6 bases and the J gene end by 8 bases; junction bases not matched to a gene: 10. The CDR3 has 15 amino acids. The CDR3 DNA follows: TGTGCCACCAGAGGCCGGGACAGGGGGCCTTGGGGCTACACCTTC. Protein product: CATRGRDRGPWGYTF.

The gene calls are TRBV5-1 and TRBJ2-1, with a possible D match to TRBD1 (6 bases). V dropped 5 bases and J dropped 5 bases, with 8 bases sitting between them. CDR3 size: 12 residues. Germline V gene data show CDR1 as SGHRS and CDR2 as YFSETQ. CDR3 nucleotide sequence: TGCGCCAGCAGTCCAGGGGACAATGAGCAGTTCTTC. It is translated as CASSPGDNEQFF.

The rearrangement links TRBV4-3 to TRBJ2-7; D uncertain. Trimming left V 0 bases short and J 2 bases short, with 8 bases between. This CDR3 has 14 residues. Germline loops: CDR1 LGHNA, CDR2 YSLEER. The CDR3 nucleotides read TGCGCCAGCAGCCAAGATCGAAGCACCTACGAGCAGTACTTC. It codes for CASSQDRSTYEQYF.

V usage is TRBV2 and J usage is TRBJ2-1; D not resolved. This CDR3 contains 15 residues. The V end lost 7 bases, the J end lost 0 bases, and 13 bases lay between the germline ends. Germline V gene lookup returns CDR1 SNHLY and CDR2 FYNNEI. The CDR3 nucleotides read TGTGCCAGCATCGAGAACTTCAGCTCCTACAATGAGCAGTTCTTC. It yields the protein CASIENFSSYNEQFF.

This chain links TRBV7-8 with TRBJ1-2; possible D gene TRBD1, 6 bases. The V end was cut by 5 bases, the J end by 1 base, with 20 bases between. The CDR3 has 17 amino acids. Germline values: CDR1 SGHVS, CDR2 FQNEAQ. The CDR3 coding sequence is TGTGCCAGCAGCCTGGACAGCGGCGGGTACTTTAACTATGGCTACACCTTC. Amino acid sequence: CASSLDSGGYFNYGYTF. Complete variable domain (other parts from reference TRBV7-8 and TRBJ1-2): GAGVSQSPRYKVAKRGQDVALRCDPISGHVSLFWYQQALGQGPEFLTYFQNEAQLDKSGLPSDRFFAERPEGSVSTLKIQRTQQEDSAVYLCASSLDSGGYFNYGYTFGSGTRLTVV.

The V and J genes are TRBV24-1 and TRBJ2-1; D not resolved. This CDR3 region has 13 residues. The germline V gene has CDR1 KGHDR and CDR2 SFDVKD. V was trimmed by 1 base and J by 5 bases, leaving 5 bases between them. The CDR3 DNA reads as TGTGCCACCAGTGATTTCGCGAACAATGAGCAGTTCTTC. The encoded protein is CATSDFANNEQFF.

The V call is TRBV9, the J call TRBJ1-2; the D gene is possibly TRBD1 (6 bases). In germline, CDR1 is SGDLS, CDR2 YYNGEE. Trimming removed 1 base at V and 4 bases at J, with 11 bases between. There are 14 residues in the CDR3. CDR3 in amino acids: CASSVSRTAYGYTF. The CDR3 DNA follows: TGTGCCAGCAGCGTATCGAGGACAGCCTATGGCTACACCTTC.

This chain links TRBV7-9 with TRBJ2-3, with 10 bases lining up with TRBD2. V shed 6 bases, J shed 4 bases, and the junction held 10 bases outside the gene matches. Germline V gene data show CDR1 as SEHNR and CDR2 as FQNEAQ (reference sequence). The CDR3 length is 16 residues. CDR3 in amino acids: CASSFIAGGFADTQYF. The CDR3 DNA sequence: TGTGCCAGCAGTTTCATAGCGGGAGGTTTCGCAGATACGCAGTATTTT.

This clonotype was observed once. The J gene is TRBJ2-1, the V gene TRBV2; TRBD1 aligns across 7 bases. CDR3 length equals 17 residues. With V trimmed by 5 bases and J by 5 bases, 15 bases remained unmatched. Germline assignment: CDR1 SNHLY and CDR2 FYNNEI. In DNA, the CDR3 is TGTGCCAGCAGTCTCCCCAGGGGGAAGGGGGTTGACAATGAGCAGTTCTTC. Amino acids: CASSLPRGKGVDNEQFF. Combining the CDR3 with reference TRBV2 and TRBJ2-1 gives the whole variable domain EPEVTQTPSHQVTQMGQEVILRCVPISNHLYFYWYRQILGQKVEFLVSFYNNEISEKSEIFDDQFSVERPDGSNFTLKIRSTKLEDSAMYFCASSLPRGKGVDNEQFFGPGTRLTVL.

This chain joins TRBV29-1 and TRBJ1-3; D gene uncertain. V lost 0 bases to trimming and J lost 2 bases, with 11 bases between them. This CDR3 is built from 15 residues. Germline CDR1 is SQVTM and CDR2 is ANQGSEA. In DNA, the CDR3 is TGCAGCGTTGAAGAAGGAGGCCTCCCTGGAAACACCATATATTTT. It encodes CSVEEGGLPGNTIYF.

The chain is built from TRBV4-3 and TRBJ2-3; D remains ambiguous. The CDR3 consists of 17 residues. Deletions cut 0 bases from V and 2 bases from J, with 15 bases between. Germline V lookup: CDR1 LGHNA, CDR2 YSLEER. CDR3 DNA sequence: TGCGCCAGCAGCCAAGAGGTATCGGGCGACCCCACAGATACGCAGTATTTT. It translates to CASSQEVSGDPTDTQYF.

The J gene is TRBJ2-1, the V gene TRBV27; 13 nucleotides align to TRBD2. The CDR3 totals 16 residues. V dropped 5 bases and J dropped 9; count of bases not matched to a gene: 10. CDR1 and CDR2 from the germline V gene are MNHEY and SMNVEV (reference sequence). CDR3 DNA: TGTGCCAGCAGTAAACACCTGGGACTAGCGGGAAGTGAGCAGTTCTTC. It specifies CASSKHLGLAGSEQFF.

V gene TRBV7-2 combines with J gene TRBJ2-1, with 9 bases identical to TRBD2. CDR1 and CDR2 (germline): SGHTA, FQGNSA. V shed 5 bases and J 0 bases; nucleotides not matched to a gene: 11. The CDR3 contains 18 residues. This CDR3 is CASSPGSAGGPSYNEQFF. CDR3 in DNA: TGTGCCAGCAGCCCCGGATCAGCGGGAGGTCCCTCCTACAATGAGCAGTTCTTC.

V and J are TRBV27 and TRBJ2-1, with D perhaps matching TRBD1 (6 bases). V lost 5 bases and J lost 0, with 8 bases in between. The CDR3 is 14 amino acids. Germline V gene data show CDR1 as MNHEY and CDR2 as SMNVEV (reference sequence). CDR3 loop: CASSAGVSYNEQFF. CDR3 nucleotides: TGTGCCAGCAGTGCAGGGGTCTCCTACAATGAGCAGTTCTTC.

This chain uses TRBV6-2 or TRBV6-3 with TRBJ2-7; no reliable D call. The CDR3 spans 13 residues. Trimming took off 5 bases at V and 0 bases at J, with 8 bases between the two ends. Germline CDR1 is MNHEY and CDR2 is SVGEGT. CDR3 sequence reads: CASSPVSSYEQYF. DNA for the CDR3: TGTGCCAGCAGTCCGGTGAGCTCCTACGAGCAGTACTTC.

Note on this clonotype: The DNA is omitted, as the CDR3 cannot be located on it reliably, and the CDR3 follows TCRdb's listing. CDR3: CASSSSTSIYEQYF. V is TRBV12-3 or TRBV12-4 and J is TRBJ2-7. With termini counted, the CDR3 has 14 amino acids.

J is TRBJ2-1 and V is TRBV4-3; D remains unclear. The V end was cut by 2 bases, the J end by 8 bases, with 4 bases between. The V gene's germline CDR1 is LGHNA and CDR2 YSLEER. The CDR3 is made up of 11 amino acids. The CDR3 nucleotides are TGCGCCAGCAGCCAAAACCATGAGCAGTTCTTC. Encoded protein: CASSQNHEQFF.